This is a list of T cell receptor beta chains from one sample in a study of blood T cell repertoires in COVID-19. The repertoire was sequenced with immunoSEQ multiplex PCR; TCRdb's copy has only in-frame clones and lacks some. The sample lists 45,000 or so clones, approximately 86% seen once, with 4% to 5.5% in the top ten. The sequenced sample was peripheral blood. These TCRs come from a woman in her 70s with acute or convalescent COVID-19. Each CDR3 is given with its conserved first and last residue. A D gene is named only where the DNA matches it firmly. Size is stated for part of the rows, as once, few or many counts, or as a class when the clone is expanded.

v_gene	j_gene	abundance	len	d_gene	CDR3nt	CDR3aa
TRBV7-3	TRBJ2-1	.	18	.	TGTGCCAGCAGCCCCCAAGACCTCCGATCTAGCACCTACAATGAGCAGTTCTTC	CASSPQDLRSSTYNEQFF
TRBV4-1	TRBJ1-2	.	13	.	TGCGCCAGCAGCCAAGACGGGAACTATGGCTACACCTTC	CASSQDGNYGYTF
TRBV5-1	TRBJ2-3	.	17	.	TGCGCCAGCAACCGTGGGGGGGCTAGCTGGGTCACAGATACGCAGTATTTT	CASNRGGASWVTDTQYF
TRBV10-1	TRBJ2-7	.	13	.	TGCGCCAGCAGTGAAGGCAGGGGTTACGAGCAGTACTTC	CASSEGRGYEQYF
TRBV5-1	TRBJ1-5	.	14	.	TGCGCCAGCAGCTTCGGCGGATTGGATCAGCCCCAGCATTTT	CASSFGGLDQPQHF
TRBV19	TRBJ2-2	once	14	.	TGTGCCAGTAGCCGAGCGGGTTCTAGCGGGGAGCTGTTTTTT	CASSRAGSSGELFF
TRBV2	TRBJ2-2	.	14	.	TGTGCCAGCAGTTGGCAGGGATTCGGGGGGGAGCTGTTTTTT	CASSWQGFGGELFF
TRBV5-8	TRBJ2-1	.	17	TRBD2	TGTGCCAGCAGCTGGTGGCTGACTAGCGGGAGTAGGAATGAGCAGTTCTTC	CASSWWLTSGSRNEQFF
TRBV29-1	TRBJ1-1	once	12	.	TGCAGCGCTGGACATTTGAACACTGAAGCTTTCTTT	CSAGHLNTEAFF
TRBV28	TRBJ2-2	.	10	.	TGTGCCACCTCCACCGGGGAGCTGTTTTTT	CATSTGELFF
TRBV11-2	TRBJ2-3	.	18	.	TGTGCCAGCAGCTTACGACGGGGAGCCGACCGGGGCACAGATACGCAGTATTTT	CASSLRRGADRGTDTQYF
TRBV28	TRBJ2-7	.	12	.	TGTGCCAGCAAACTAAGACTGGGCGAGCAGTACTTC	CASKLRLGEQYF
TRBV13	TRBJ2-5	.	14	.	TGTGCCAGCAGCTTAGGCTTCAGGCCGGAGACCCAGTACTTC	CASSLGFRPETQYF
TRBV6-1	TRBJ1-2	.	17	TRBD1	TGTGCCAGCAGTGGCCGGGACAGGGGCGGCGTAGACTATGGCTACACCTTC	CASSGRDRGGVDYGYTF
TRBV7-3	TRBJ2-5	.	15	TRBD2	TGTGCCAGCAGCTTCGGGACTAGCGGAAAAGAGACCCAGTACTTC	CASSFGTSGKETQYF
TRBV28	TRBJ2-6	.	15	.	TGTGCCAGCATTCCAGGCCGCTCTGGGGCCAACGTCCTGACTTTC	CASIPGRSGANVLTF
TRBV6-1	TRBJ2-7	.	14	TRBD2	TGTGCCAGCAGTGAAATCCTCGCGGGAGACATGGCGTACTTC	CASSEILAGDMAYF
TRBV4-1	TRBJ1-6	.	16	.	TGCGCCAGCAGCCAAGGTAGGCGGGTGGAGAATTCACCCCTCCACTTT	CASSQGRRVENSPLHF
TRBV7-2	TRBJ2-4	.	14	.	TGTGCCAGCAGCTCCAGGGGATGGGAAAACATTCAGTACTTC	CASSSRGWENIQYF
TRBV7-2	TRBJ2-7	.	15	.	TGTGCCAGCAGCGCAGAGGAACTAATCACCTACGAGCAGTACTTC	CASSAEELITYEQYF
TRBV6-2/TRBV6-3	TRBJ2-4	.	18	TRBD1	TGTGCCAGCAGTTTTTTCCCGGGACAGGGGGCAGACAAAAACATTCAGTACTTC	CASSFFPGQGADKNIQYF
TRBV19	TRBJ2-7	.	15	TRBD1	TGTGCCAGTAGTATAGGGGGACAGGGTGTCTACGAGCAGTACTTC	CASSIGGQGVYEQYF
TRBV30	TRBJ2-5	.	13	TRBD2	TGTGCCTGGAGTGTATCGGGGGGAGAGACCCAGTACTTC	CAWSVSGGETQYF
TRBV2	TRBJ2-1	few	15	.	TGTGCCAGCAGGGGGGGTGTGCCCTCCTACAATGAGCAGTTCTTC	CASRGGVPSYNEQFF
TRBV19	TRBJ2-7	few	15	TRBD2	TGTGCCAGTAGTCTAGCGGGAGGATTCTCCTACGAGCAGTACTTC	CASSLAGGFSYEQYF
TRBV3-1/TRBV3-2	TRBJ2-1	few	15	TRBD2	TGTGCCAGCAGCCTTAGCGGGGCGACCTACAATGAGCAGTTCTTC	CASSLSGATYNEQFF
TRBV27	TRBJ2-5	.	14	TRBD2	TGTGCCAGCAGTTCCACCGGACTAGTGGGGACCCAGTACTTC	CASSSTGLVGTQYF
TRBV18	TRBJ2-3	.	17	.	TGTGCCAGCTCACGCCTGAGAGAGAGCAAATTTACAGATACGCAGTATTTT	CASSRLRESKFTDTQYF
TRBV7-9	TRBJ1-1	.	14	.	TGTGCCAGCAGCCCTAAGCCCGCGAACACTGAAGCTTTCTTT	CASSPKPANTEAFF
TRBV27	TRBJ1-1	.	16	TRBD1	TGTGCCAGCAGTTTAACAGCCAGGGGGTCGGTCACTGAAGCTTTCTTT	CASSLTARGSVTEAFF
TRBV18	TRBJ1-6	.	16	.	TGTGCCAGCTCACCGCGAGCCGGGACATCAAATTCACCCCTCCACTTT	CASSPRAGTSNSPLHF
TRBV7-6	TRBJ2-3	.	15	TRBD1	TGTGCCAGCAGCGCTCAGGGGGCCAGCACAGATACGCAGTATTTT	CASSAQGASTDTQYF
TRBV27	TRBJ1-1	.	14	.	TGTGCCAGCAGTCCCTACGGGAGGGACACTGAAGCTTTCTTT	CASSPYGRDTEAFF
TRBV7-2	TRBJ2-2	.	18	TRBD2	TGTGCCAGCAGCTTAGCTTTTTTGGGGACTAGCAACACCGGGGAGCTGTTTTTT	CASSLAFLGTSNTGELFF
TRBV12-3/TRBV12-4	TRBJ2-1	.	13	TRBD1	TGTGCCAGCAGCCCCGCGCGACAGGGGGCGAAATTCTTC	CASSPARQGAKFF
TRBV14	TRBJ2-2	.	15	TRBD2	TGTGCCAGCAGCCTCCCGGTAGCGGGACTCGGGGAGCTGTTTTTT	CASSLPVAGLGELFF
TRBV30	TRBJ2-7	.	14	TRBD2	TGTGCCTGGAACAGCGGGAGACGCTCCTACGAGCAGTACTTC	CAWNSGRRSYEQYF
TRBV30	TRBJ1-2	.	13	TRBD1	TGTGCCTGGAGCGCGGGGACAGGGAATGGCTACACCTTC	CAWSAGTGNGYTF
TRBV7-9	TRBJ2-5	.	15	.	TGTGCCAGCAGCTACCTAGGCCGGTCGGGGGAGACCCAGTACTTC	CASSYLGRSGETQYF
TRBV11-3	TRBJ2-7	.	16	TRBD1	TGTGCCAGCAGCTTAGCGGTCGGGACAGGGTACTACGAGCAGTACTTC	CASSLAVGTGYYEQYF
TRBV9	TRBJ1-4	.	14	.	TGTGCCAGCAGCGAAACAGGGATGGAGGAAAAACTGTTTTTT	CASSETGMEEKLFF
TRBV11-2	TRBJ2-7	.	15	.	TGTGCCAGCAGCTTAGTTCCGCGGAAGTCCTACGAGCAGTACTTC	CASSLVPRKSYEQYF
TRBV7-9	TRBJ1-1	.	15	TRBD1	TGTGCCAGCAGCTCGGACAGGGGGCATTTTCTAAGGGCTTTCTTT	CASSSDRGHFLRAFF
TRBV9	TRBJ1-4	.	14	.	TGTGCCAGCAGCGCGCCGGGAGCTAATGAAAAACTGTTTTTT	CASSAPGANEKLFF
TRBV24-1	TRBJ1-3	.	14	TRBD1	TGTGCCACCAGTGAACCCGGGACAGGGAACACCATATATTTT	CATSEPGTGNTIYF
TRBV20-1	TRBJ2-6	.	15	TRBD2	TGCAGTGCTAGTGGCCTAGCGGGAGGGAGGAGCGTCCTGACTTTC	CSASGLAGGRSVLTF
TRBV10-3	TRBJ2-1	few	15	TRBD2	TGTGCCATCATGAGCGGGACTAGCGGGCGGAATGAGCAGTTCTTC	CAIMSGTSGRNEQFF
TRBV30	TRBJ2-7	.	20	TRBD1	TGTGCCTGGAGTGTACCTGGGACAGGGGTACGACTAGCGAAATCCTACGAGCAGTACTTC	CAWSVPGTGVRLAKSYEQYF
TRBV5-1	TRBJ2-1	.	17	TRBD2	TGCGCCAGCAGCTTAGCCCCATTAGCGGGGTCCTACAATGAGCAGTTCTTC	CASSLAPLAGSYNEQFF
TRBV19	TRBJ1-1	.	13	TRBD1	TGTGCCACTTTGGACAGGGCGCGCACTGAAGCTTTCTTT	CATLDRARTEAFF
TRBV7-3	TRBJ2-1	.	15	.	TGTGCCAGCAGCTATGGGGGGAGCTCCTACAATGAGCAGTTCTTC	CASSYGGSSYNEQFF
TRBV3-1/TRBV3-2	TRBJ1-2	.	14	.	TGTGCCAGCAGCCAAGGGGGGCTCAATTATGGCTACACCTTC	CASSQGGLNYGYTF